The present TCR beta chain was sequenced within a study of cytomegalovirus exposure and HLA in healthy donors. Across the whole study: Among several hundred genotyped donors, approximately 80% fell in the Caucasian-associated ancestry cluster.

The germline V gene has CDR1 MNHEY and CDR2 SMNVEV (reference sequence). CDR3 length: 13 amino acids. V gave up 6 bases and J gave up 2 bases, with 11 bases separating them. Study outcomes and limitations: Later analysis identified around 15,000 TCR beta sequences associated with HLA alleles, using a false discovery rate threshold of 0.05. Excluded were some V segments that proved indistinguishable, including TRBV6-2 and TRBV6-3. A later analysis reportedly identified an Asian-associated ancestry cluster as carrying fewer N-insertions than the roughly 670-donor mean.

PCR was performed using 60 Vbeta and 13 Jbeta primers. TCRdb's table, derived via immunoSEQ multiplex PCR, lists solely in-frame clones and lacks some. Counted here are roughly 200,000 clones, about 80% occurring once; the ten biggest clones make up 2% to 2.5%. As to this clone: Its antigen remains unknown.

The sample comprised PBMCs. The receptor was isolated from a man between 60 and 75 years old in good health and CMV-seronegative. This sequence joins TRBV27 and TRBJ2-7; possible D gene TRBD2, 5 bases. CDR3 loop: CASRSGLAYEQYF. The CDR3 DNA reads as TGTGCCAGCAGATCCGGACTCGCCTACGAGCAGTACTTC.